This T cell receptor beta chain was identified in a study of blood T cell repertoires in COVID-19. All enrollees were roughly 18 to 90 years old and from some 24 US areas. Grouping used clinical history reported by participants in a survey and questionnaire. Methods used by the authors: Amplification of reference gene primers provided the estimated nucleated cell counts. Only in-frame clones appear in the TCRdb table, and some are missing; sequencing was by immunoSEQ multiplex PCR. V, J and clone size reflect that table, while D and trimming were determined from the DNA. The sample yields under 300,000 clones, more than 75% seen once. Between the trimmed V and J ends, which lost 1 base and 0 bases, there was a span of 3 bases. Germline lookup yields CDR1 MNHNS and CDR2 SASEGT. The CDR3 is made up of 13 amino acids. A note on this clone: Additional DNA sequences in this sample encode the identical CDR3.

J is TRBJ1-1 and V is TRBV6-1; D is unclear. The specimen was PBMCs or T cells enriched from blood (not recorded which). The origin of this receptor is a woman aged 50 to 60 who had recovered from COVID-19. CDR3 sequence reads: CASSEGMNTEAFF. For the CDR3, the DNA is TGTGCCAGCAGTGAAGGTATGAACACTGAAGCTTTCTTT.